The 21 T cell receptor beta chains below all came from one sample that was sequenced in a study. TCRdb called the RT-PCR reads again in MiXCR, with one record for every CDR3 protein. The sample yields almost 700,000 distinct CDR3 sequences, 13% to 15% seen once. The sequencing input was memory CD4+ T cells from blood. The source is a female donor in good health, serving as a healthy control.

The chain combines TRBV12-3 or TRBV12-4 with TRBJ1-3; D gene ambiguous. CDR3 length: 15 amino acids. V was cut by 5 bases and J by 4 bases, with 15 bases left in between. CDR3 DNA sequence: TGTGCCAGCAGTCTCTCCGCCTCCGGGGGAAACACCATATATTTT. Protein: CASSLSASGGNTIYF.

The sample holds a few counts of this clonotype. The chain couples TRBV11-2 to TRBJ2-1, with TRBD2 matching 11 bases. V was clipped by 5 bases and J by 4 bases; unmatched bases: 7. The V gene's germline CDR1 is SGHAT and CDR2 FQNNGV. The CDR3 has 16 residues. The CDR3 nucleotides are TGTGCCAGCAGCATAAGACTAGCGGGGATATACAATGAGCAGTTCTTC. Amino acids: CASSIRLAGIYNEQFF.

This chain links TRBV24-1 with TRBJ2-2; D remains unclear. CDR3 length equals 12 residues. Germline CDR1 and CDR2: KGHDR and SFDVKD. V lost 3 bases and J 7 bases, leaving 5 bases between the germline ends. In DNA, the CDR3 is TGTGCCACCAGTGATCCTGGCGGGGAGCTGTTTTTT. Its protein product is CATSDPGGELFF.

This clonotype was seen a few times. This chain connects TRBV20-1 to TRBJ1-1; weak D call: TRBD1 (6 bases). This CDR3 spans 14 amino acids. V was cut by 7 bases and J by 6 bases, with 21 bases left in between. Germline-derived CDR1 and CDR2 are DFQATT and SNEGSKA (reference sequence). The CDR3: CSVASAGAPAEAFF. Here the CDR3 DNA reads TGCAGTGTTGCGTCAGCGGGGGCCCCAGCTGAAGCTTTCTTT.

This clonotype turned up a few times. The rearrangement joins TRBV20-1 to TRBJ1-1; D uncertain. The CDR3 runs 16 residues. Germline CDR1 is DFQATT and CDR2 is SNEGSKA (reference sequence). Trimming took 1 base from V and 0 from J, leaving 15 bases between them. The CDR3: CSARGFGSLMNTEAFF. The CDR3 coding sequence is TGCAGTGCTAGAGGGTTCGGTTCCCTCATGAACACTGAAGCTTTCTTT.

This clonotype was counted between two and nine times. In nucleotides, the CDR3 is TGTGCCAGCAGCTACGGGACTAGCGGGAAGGGCAATGAGCAGTTCTTC. This codes for CASSYGTSGKGNEQFF. The V gene is TRBV5-5, the J gene TRBJ2-1; 13 bases line up with TRBD2. V lost 3 bases and J lost 6; bases outside the gene matches: 6. Germline assignment: CDR1 SGHKS and CDR2 YYEKEE (reference sequence). The CDR3 loop spans 16 amino acids.

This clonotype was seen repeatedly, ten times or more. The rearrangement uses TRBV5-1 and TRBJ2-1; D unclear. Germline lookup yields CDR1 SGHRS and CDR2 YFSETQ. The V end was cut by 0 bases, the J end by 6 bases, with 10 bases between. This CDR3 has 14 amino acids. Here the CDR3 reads CASSLDLAGNEQFF. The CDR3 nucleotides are TGCGCCAGCAGCTTGGACCTGGCTGGCAATGAGCAGTTCTTC.

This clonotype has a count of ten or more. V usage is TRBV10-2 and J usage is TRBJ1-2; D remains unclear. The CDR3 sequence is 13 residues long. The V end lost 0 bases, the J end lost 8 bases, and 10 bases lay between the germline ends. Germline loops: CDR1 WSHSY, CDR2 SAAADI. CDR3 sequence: CASSESSGFGYTF. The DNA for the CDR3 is TGCGCCAGCAGTGAGTCGTCCGGGTTCGGCTACACCTTC.

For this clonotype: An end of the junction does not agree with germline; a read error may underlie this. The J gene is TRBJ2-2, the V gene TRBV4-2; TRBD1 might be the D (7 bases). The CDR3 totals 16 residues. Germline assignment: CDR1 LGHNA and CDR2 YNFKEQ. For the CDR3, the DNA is TGTGCCAGCAGCCCGATCGACAGGGACGGCTTCGGGGGGCTGTTTTTT. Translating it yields CASSPIDRDGFGGLFF.

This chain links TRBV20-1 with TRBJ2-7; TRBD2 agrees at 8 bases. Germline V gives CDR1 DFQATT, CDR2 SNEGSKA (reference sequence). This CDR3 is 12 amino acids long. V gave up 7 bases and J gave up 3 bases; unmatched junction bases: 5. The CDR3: CSDPTSVYEQYF. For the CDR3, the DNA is TGCAGTGACCCGACTAGCGTCTACGAGCAGTACTTC.

CDR3 in DNA: TGTGCCAGCAGTTACTTATCTCGAGGCACTGAAGCTTTCTTT. It yields the protein CASSYLSRGTEAFF. The chain is built from TRBV6-5 and TRBJ1-1, with D unclear. CDR3 length: 14 residues. Trimming stripped 1 base from V and 4 bases from J, with 10 bases between. CDR1 and CDR2 from the germline V gene are MNHEY and SVGAGI.

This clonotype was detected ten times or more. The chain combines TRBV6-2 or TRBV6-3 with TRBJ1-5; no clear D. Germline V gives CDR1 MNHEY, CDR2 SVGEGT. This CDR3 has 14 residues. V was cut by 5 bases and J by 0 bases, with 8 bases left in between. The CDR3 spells CASSPQSSNQPQHF. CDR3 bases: TGTGCCAGCAGTCCCCAGAGTAGCAATCAGCCCCAGCATTTT.

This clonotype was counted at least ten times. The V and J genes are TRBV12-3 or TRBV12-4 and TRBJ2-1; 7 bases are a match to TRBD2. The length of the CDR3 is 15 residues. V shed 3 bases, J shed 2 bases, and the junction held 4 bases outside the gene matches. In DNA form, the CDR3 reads TGTGCCAGCAGTTTCGGGGGAGGGACCTACAATGAGCAGTTCTTC. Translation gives CASSFGGGTYNEQFF.

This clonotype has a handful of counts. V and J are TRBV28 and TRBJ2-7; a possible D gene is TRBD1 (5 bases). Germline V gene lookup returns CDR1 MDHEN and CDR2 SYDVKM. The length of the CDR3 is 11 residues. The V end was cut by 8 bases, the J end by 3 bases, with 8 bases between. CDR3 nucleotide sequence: TGTGCCAGCGGACACGTCTACGAGCAGTACTTC. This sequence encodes CASGHVYEQYF. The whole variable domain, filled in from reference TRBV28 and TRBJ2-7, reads DVKVTQSSRYLVKRTGEKVFLECVQDMDHENMFWYRQDPGLGLRLIYFSYDVKMKEKGDIPEGYSVSREKKERFSLILESASTNQTSMYLCASGHVYEQYFGPGTRLTVT.

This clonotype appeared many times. This CDR3 is CSAPGTVWETQYF. CDR3 coding DNA: TGCAGTGCCCCCGGGACAGTCTGGGAGACCCAGTACTTC. The chain carries TRBV20-1 and TRBJ2-5, with TRBD1 matching over 7 bases. Germline V gene data show CDR1 as DFQATT and CDR2 as SNEGSKA (reference sequence). With 6 bases clipped from V and 5 bases from J, the junction kept 9 bases outside the gene matches. The CDR3 is made up of 13 amino acids.

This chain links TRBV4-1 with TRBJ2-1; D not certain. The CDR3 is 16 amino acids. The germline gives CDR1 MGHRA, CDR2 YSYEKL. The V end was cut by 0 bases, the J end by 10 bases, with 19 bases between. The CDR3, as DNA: TGCGCCAGCAGCCAAGATGAAGTTAGTTTCGGAAACGAGCAGTTCTTC. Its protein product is CASSQDEVSFGNEQFF.

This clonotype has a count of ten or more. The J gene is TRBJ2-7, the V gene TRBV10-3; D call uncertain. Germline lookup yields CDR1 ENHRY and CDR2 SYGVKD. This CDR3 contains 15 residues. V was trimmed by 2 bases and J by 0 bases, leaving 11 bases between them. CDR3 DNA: TGTGCCATCAGTGAGAAGCCAGCGAGCTCCTACGAGCAGTACTTC. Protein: CAISEKPASSYEQYF.

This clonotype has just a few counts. CDR3 sequence: CASSWGQSGTIYF. CDR3 DNA sequence: TGCGCCAGCAGCTGGGGACAGAGCGGCACCATATATTTT. The chain combines TRBV5-1 with TRBJ1-3, with 7 bases fitting TRBD1. CDR1 and CDR2 (germline): SGHRS, YFSETQ. The V and J ends lost 3 bases and 9 bases, in that order; junction bases with no gene match: 6. The CDR3 sequence is 13 residues long. The full variable domain, rest sourced from reference TRBV5-1 and TRBJ1-3, is KAGVTQTPRYLIKTRGQQVTLSCSPISGHRSVSWYQQTPGQGLQFLFEYFSETQRNKGNFPGRFSGRQFSNSRSEMNVSTLELGDSALYLCASSWGQSGTIYFGEGSWLTVV.

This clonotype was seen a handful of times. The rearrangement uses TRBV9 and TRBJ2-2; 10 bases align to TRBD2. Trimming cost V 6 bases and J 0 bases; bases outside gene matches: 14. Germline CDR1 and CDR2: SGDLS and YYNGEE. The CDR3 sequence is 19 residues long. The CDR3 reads CASNLKGRTSGTNTGELFF. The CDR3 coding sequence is TGTGCCAGCAACCTAAAAGGACGGACTAGCGGAACGAACACCGGGGAGCTGTTTTTT.

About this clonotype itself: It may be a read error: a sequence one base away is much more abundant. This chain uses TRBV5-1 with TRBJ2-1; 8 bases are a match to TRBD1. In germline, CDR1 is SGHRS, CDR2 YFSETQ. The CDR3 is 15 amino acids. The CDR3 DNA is TGCGCCAGCAGTTATACCATGGACAGGGCCGATGAGCAGTCCTTC. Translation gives CASSYTMDRADEQSF.

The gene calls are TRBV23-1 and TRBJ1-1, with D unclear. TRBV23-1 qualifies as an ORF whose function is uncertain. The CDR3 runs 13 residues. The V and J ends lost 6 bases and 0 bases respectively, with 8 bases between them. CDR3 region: CASRPIMNTEAFF. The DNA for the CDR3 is TGCGCCAGCAGACCGATAATGAACACTGAAGCTTTCTTT.